Listed here are 14 T cell receptor beta chains from one sample, sequenced in a study of cytomegalovirus exposure and HLA in healthy donors. Method: immunoSEQ multiplex PCR; TCRdb's copy keeps in-frame clones and lacks some. The data contain 70,000 to 80,000 clones, 94% of them singletons. The sequencing input was PBMCs. The receptors originated from a woman younger than 30 in good health and CMV-seronegative.

This chain's CDR3 is CASSGQGENTIYF. CDR3 DNA sequence: TGTGCCAGCAGTGGACAGGGTGAAAACACCATATATTTT. The chain carries TRBV2 and TRBJ1-3; 7 bases match TRBD1. Germline V gives CDR1 SNHLY, CDR2 FYNNEI. The CDR3 runs to 13 residues. Unmatched junction bases numbered 3, after V lost 4 bases and J lost 6 bases.

The J gene is TRBJ2-2, the V gene TRBV9; 8 bases are a match to TRBD2. The germline V gene has CDR1 SGDLS and CDR2 YYNGEE. Trimming removed 0 bases from V and 5 bases from J; junction bases left unmatched: 3. The CDR3 length is 15 residues. CDR3 sequence reads: CASSVVTSGTGELFF. DNA for the CDR3: TGTGCCAGCAGCGTAGTCACTAGCGGTACCGGGGAGCTGTTTTTT.

V and J are TRBV2 and TRBJ2-1, with D perhaps TRBD1 (6 bases). V was pared by 4 bases and J by 9 bases, with 10 bases between. CDR1 SNHLY and CDR2 FYNNEI come from the germline V gene. The CDR3 length is 12 residues. The CDR3 DNA follows: TGTGCCAGCAGTGTTCAGGGGACTGAGCAGTTCTTC. Its translation: CASSVQGTEQFF. Looking up the rest from reference TRBV2 and TRBJ2-1 gives the full variable domain: EPEVTQTPSHQVTQMGQEVILRCVPISNHLYFYWYRQILGQKVEFLVSFYNNEISEKSEIFDDQFSVERPDGSNFTLKIRSTKLEDSAMYFCASSVQGTEQFFGPGTRLTVL.

This clone was detected once. The rearrangement links TRBV11-1 to TRBJ1-1, with 9 bases identical to TRBD1. The V gene's germline CDR1 is SGHAT and CDR2 FQDESV (reference sequence). The CDR3 is made up of 14 amino acids. J was trimmed by 1 base and V by 3 bases; bases with no gene match: 0. CDR3 sequence reads: CASSLDRGNTEAFF. The CDR3 bases are TGTGCCAGCAGCTTGGACAGGGGGAACACTGAAGCTTTCTTT.

This clone was counted between two and nine times. The CDR3 region has the DNA TGTGCCAGCAGCCTCGGACTCACAGATACGCAGTATTTT. This codes for CASSLGLTDTQYF. The gene calls are TRBV9 and TRBJ2-3, with D possibly being TRBD2 (5 bases). Germline V lookup: CDR1 SGDLS, CDR2 YYNGEE. Trimming took off 4 bases at V and 2 bases at J, with 8 bases between the two ends. This CDR3 region has 13 residues. Filled out from reference TRBV9 and TRBJ2-3, the complete variable domain reads DSGVTQTPKHLITATGQRVTLRCSPRSGDLSVYWYQQSLDQGLQFLIQYYNGEERAKGNILERFSAQQFPDLHSELNLSSLELGDSALYFCASSLGLTDTQYFGPGTRLTVL.

The chain joins TRBV7-2 to TRBJ2-5; no definite D call. Germline values: CDR1 SGHTA, CDR2 FQGNSA. The length of the CDR3 is 14 residues. V was trimmed by 1 base and J by 5 bases, leaving 11 bases between them. The CDR3 is CASSLVSIRETQYF. CDR3 nucleotides: TGTGCCAGCAGCTTAGTTTCCATCCGGGAGACCCAGTACTTC.

The genes are TRBV7-2 and TRBJ2-1, with 9 bases fitting TRBD2. V trimming: 1 base; J trimming: 5 bases; junction bases outside the gene matches: 9. The CDR3 is 17 amino acids. Germline loops: CDR1 SGHTA, CDR2 FQGNSA. The CDR3 DNA is TGTGCCAGCAGCTTAGATTCGGGCGGGGGGGCCCACAATGAGCAGTTCTTC. It is translated as CASSLDSGGGAHNEQFF.

V usage is TRBV6-1 and J usage is TRBJ2-3; no clear D. V was pared by 2 bases and J by 4 bases, with 16 bases between. Germline assignment: CDR1 MNHNS and CDR2 SASEGT. This CDR3 has 16 residues. The CDR3 reads CASSEWAGSGADTQYF. The CDR3, as DNA: TGTGCCAGCAGTGAATGGGCAGGAAGTGGCGCAGATACGCAGTATTTT.

The genes are TRBV2 and TRBJ1-2; no clear D gene. The V end lost 3 bases, the J end lost 6 bases, and 20 bases lay between the germline ends. Germline values: CDR1 SNHLY, CDR2 FYNNEI. This CDR3 spans 16 amino acids. The CDR3 loop is CASSDGEGGLIHGYTF. CDR3 sequence (DNA): TGTGCCAGCAGTGACGGGGAGGGAGGGTTAATCCATGGCTACACCTTC. Full variable domain (outside the CDR3, taken from reference TRBV2 and TRBJ1-2): EPEVTQTPSHQVTQMGQEVILRCVPISNHLYFYWYRQILGQKVEFLVSFYNNEISEKSEIFDDQFSVERPDGSNFTLKIRSTKLEDSAMYFCASSDGEGGLIHGYTFGSGTRLTVV.

The V and J genes are TRBV28 and TRBJ2-1, with D perhaps matching TRBD1 (6 bases). Trimming took off 8 bases at V and 0 bases at J, with 20 bases between the two ends. Germline CDR1 and CDR2: MDHEN and SYDVKM. This CDR3 region has 17 residues. CDR3 DNA sequence: TGTGCCAGCGGGGGCAGTCTGTTATCTGACTCCTACAATGAGCAGTTCTTC. It is translated as CASGGSLLSDSYNEQFF.

The chain carries TRBV4-1 and TRBJ2-2; no clear D. Trimming left V 4 bases short and J 6 bases short, with 6 bases between. CDR3 length equals 12 residues. Germline lookup yields CDR1 MGHRA and CDR2 YSYEKL. For the CDR3, the DNA is TGCGCCAGCAGCCGTCAGGCCGGGGAGCTGTTTTTT. Translation: CASSRQAGELFF.

V usage is TRBV28 and J usage is TRBJ2-3; no definite D call. V dropped 8 bases and J dropped 6 bases, with 9 bases sitting between them. The CDR3 contains 11 residues. From germline, CDR1 is MDHEN and CDR2 SYDVKM. The CDR3 region is CASAERDTQYF. The DNA for the CDR3 is TGTGCCAGCGCGGAGAGGGATACGCAGTATTTT.

This clone showed up just once. The chain recombines TRBV7-6 with TRBJ2-1; TRBD1 agrees at 7 bases. Germline V gives CDR1 SGHVS, CDR2 FNYEAQ. The CDR3 is 16 amino acids. V lost 5 bases to trimming and J lost 3 bases; unmatched junction nucleotides: 10. CDR3 protein: CASSAGTVAFYNEQFF. Here the CDR3 DNA reads TGTGCCAGCAGCGCCGGGACAGTCGCCTTCTACAATGAGCAGTTCTTC.

This chain joins TRBV11-2 and TRBJ1-5, with D unresolved. CDR3 size: 13 residues. Deletions cut 0 bases from V and 6 bases from J, with 6 bases between. Per germline, CDR1 SGHAT and CDR2 FQNNGV. The CDR3 region has the DNA TGTGCCAGCAGCTTAGATCCGGGTCAGCCCCAGCATTTT. It encodes CASSLDPGQPQHF.